This entry is about one TCR beta chain. Different DNA sequences within this sample yield the same CDR3. The data belong to a study of blood T cell repertoires in COVID-19. In the study overall: T cells, B-cell-depleted T cells, or PBMCs provided the cDNA or gDNA that served as material.

Authors' data handling: Estimation of nucleated cell counts relied on the amplification of reference gene primers. This table comes from immunoSEQ multiplex PCR, and its TCRdb copy is limited to in-frame clones, with some not included. V and J calls and clone size come straight from that table; D and trimming were deduced from the DNA. The repertoire holds some 300,000 clones, with 90% as singletons. Seattle patient enrollment occurred during active infection, with longitudinal follow-up thereafter. Germline V gives CDR1 MNHEY, CDR2 SVGAGI. The CDR3 sequence is 13 residues long. V was clipped by 2 bases and J by 2 bases, with 6 bases between them.

The source is a woman in her thirties or forties with COVID-19, enrolled during active disease. Sequenced material: peripheral blood. V and J are TRBV6-5 and TRBJ1-1; D unclear. The CDR3 region has the DNA TGTGCCAGCAGTTACGGAGGCAACACTGAAGCTTTCTTT. It translates to CASSYGGNTEAFF.